This TCR beta chain was sequenced for a study of T cell responses to AZD1222 COVID-19 vaccine. Only a few counts were recorded for this clone. Libraries were prepared by immunoSEQ multiplex PCR; TCRdb keeps only in-frame clonotypes and omits some of them. The sample has 130,000 or so clones, 90% seen once. CDR1 and CDR2 (germline): LGHDT, YNNKEL (reference sequence). Germline trimming cut 4 bases from V and 4 bases from J; bases unmatched to any gene: 8. The CDR3 spans 15 residues. This specimen consisted of peripheral blood, obtained on day 0 of AZD1222 vaccination. The chain recombines TRBV3-1 (or the pseudogene TRBV3-2) with TRBJ2-3; 7 nucleotides line up with TRBD2. The origin of this receptor is an adult in good health. The DNA of the CDR3 is TGTGCCAGCAGCCGTAGCGGGCTGTGGGCAGATACGCAGTATTTT. Its translation is CASSRSGLWADTQYF.